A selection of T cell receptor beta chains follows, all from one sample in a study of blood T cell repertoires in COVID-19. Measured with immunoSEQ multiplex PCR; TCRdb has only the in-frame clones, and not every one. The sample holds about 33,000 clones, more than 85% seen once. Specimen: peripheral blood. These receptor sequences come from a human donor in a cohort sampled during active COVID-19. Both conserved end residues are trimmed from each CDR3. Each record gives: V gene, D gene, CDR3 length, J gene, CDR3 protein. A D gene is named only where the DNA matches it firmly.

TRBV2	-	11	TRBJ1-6	ASRSSYNSPLH
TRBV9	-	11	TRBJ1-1	ASSVTVNTEAF
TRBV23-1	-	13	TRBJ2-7	ASSQSCERESEQY
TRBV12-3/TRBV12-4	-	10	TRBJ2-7	ASGRHSYEQY
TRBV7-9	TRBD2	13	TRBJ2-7	ASSWTGTSTYEQY
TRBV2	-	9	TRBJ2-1	ASSQPGEQF
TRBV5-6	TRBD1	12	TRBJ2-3	ASSKGASTDTQY
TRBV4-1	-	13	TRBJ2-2	ASSQEGVGGRELF
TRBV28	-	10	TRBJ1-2	ASSSGVLGYT
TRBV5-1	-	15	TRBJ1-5	ARRRDGGGWSNQPQH
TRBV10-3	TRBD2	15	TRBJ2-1	AISHSGRGVSYNEQF
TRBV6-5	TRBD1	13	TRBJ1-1	ASRPLGQGKGRRA
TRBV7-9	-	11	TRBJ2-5	ASSLDNQETQY
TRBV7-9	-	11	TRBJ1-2	ASSLGGGYGYT
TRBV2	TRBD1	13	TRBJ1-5	ASRGGQGVNQPQH
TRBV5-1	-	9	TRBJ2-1	ASSRANEQF
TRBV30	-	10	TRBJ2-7	AWSVGREEQY
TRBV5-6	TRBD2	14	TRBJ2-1	ASSLRDYNTYNEQF
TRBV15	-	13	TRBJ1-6	ATSSDRFISSPLH
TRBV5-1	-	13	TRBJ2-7	ASRRDSPGSYEQY
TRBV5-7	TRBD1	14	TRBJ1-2	ASSLAGTDSNYGYT
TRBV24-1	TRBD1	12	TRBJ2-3	ATTTGQVADTQY
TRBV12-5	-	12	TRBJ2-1	ASGLWGARNEQF
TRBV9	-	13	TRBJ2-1	ASSEVPGVYNEQF
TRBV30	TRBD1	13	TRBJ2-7	AWSNLGQGTYEQY
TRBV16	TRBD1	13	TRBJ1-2	ASSPRQGDDYGYT